This T cell receptor beta chain was profiled in a study of spatial heterogeneity in lung cancer. Unique molecular identifiers tagged every individual TCR cDNA molecule. TCRdb ran MiXCR on the 5' RACE reads and lists one entry per CDR3 protein. This repertoire shows about 36,000 distinct CDR3 sequences, less than 5.5% found once; its top ten account for 29%. This clonotype has ten or more counts. Germline loops: CDR1 SEHNR, CDR2 FQNEAQ (reference sequence). The length of the CDR3 is 16 residues. V was shortened by 7 bases and J by 6 bases, with 23 bases between the two germline ends. The sample's time point: sample taken at primary tumor resection. From tumor, nontumor lung or frozen PBMC, whole RNA was taken unsorted for sequencing.

This receptor was identified in a female donor with early-stage non-small cell lung cancer. The sample was PBMCs, taken at surgery. The rearrangement joins TRBV7-9 to TRBJ2-3, with a possible D match to TRBD2 (7 bases). The CDR3 DNA sequence: TGTGCCAGCACCTCGATGGGCGGGGGCCCCAAGGATACGCAGTATTTT. Amino acid sequence: CASTSMGGGPKDTQYF. The variable domain in full, with the rest retrieved from reference TRBV7-9 and TRBJ2-3, is DTGVSQNPRHKITKRGQNVTFRCDPISEHNRLYWYRQTLGQGPEFLTYFQNEAQLEKSRLLSDRFSAERPKGSFSTLEIQRTEQGDSAMYLCASTSMGGGPKDTQYFGPGTRLTVL.